One and the same sample provided the 12 T cell receptor beta chains below, sequenced in a study of blood T cells in healthy people across ages. Primed by a sample-barcoded 5' primer and a J-beta primer mix, a second PCR proceeded for about 6 to 12 cycles. MiXCR, run by TCRdb on the 5' RACE reads, gives a single entry per CDR3 protein. The sample shows over 950,000 distinct CDR3 sequences, roughly 51% of them seen only once. The sample comprised blood. The receptor set was obtained from a woman aged 55-69 years in good health.

V gene TRBV7-8 combines with J gene TRBJ2-5, with a tentative D call TRBD2 (5 bases). The V end lost 1 base, the J end lost 11 bases, and 11 bases lay between the germline ends. CDR3 length equals 12 residues. CDR1 and CDR2 from the germline V gene are SGHVS and FQNEAQ. CDR3 sequence reads: CASSLGVWEQYF. CDR3 bases: TGTGCCAGCAGCTTAGGGGTCTGGGAGCAGTACTTC.

This clonotype has only a few counts. The chain carries TRBV28 and TRBJ2-5; 11 nucleotides align to TRBD2. J gave up 0 bases and V 6 bases, and 9 bases lay outside the gene matches. Germline V gene lookup returns CDR1 MDHEN and CDR2 SYDVKM. CDR3 length: 17 residues. The CDR3 nucleotides are TGTGCCAGCAGCCAACCTCCGGGACTAGCGGACCAAGAGACCCAGTACTTC. Amino acid sequence: CASSQPPGLADQETQYF.

The chain joins TRBV9 to TRBJ2-1; D is possibly TRBD2 (6 bases). Germline assignment: CDR1 SGDLS and CDR2 YYNGEE. V was clipped by 0 bases and J by 0 bases, with 7 bases between them. This CDR3 has 15 residues. CDR3 coding DNA: TGTGCCAGCAGCGTAGGACTAGACTCCTACAATGAGCAGTTCTTC. Translation gives CASSVGLDSYNEQFF.

This clonotype has a handful of counts. The chain joins TRBV10-3 to TRBJ2-1; 13 nucleotides match TRBD2. Germline CDR1 and CDR2: ENHRY and SYGVKD. The V segment lost 2 bases and the J segment 10 bases; nucleotides outside the gene matches: 8. This CDR3 has 16 amino acids. CDR3 protein: CAISETTSGRLGEQFF. Here the CDR3 DNA reads TGTGCCATCAGTGAGACGACTAGCGGGAGGCTAGGGGAGCAGTTCTTC.

This clonotype was seen only once. V is TRBV7-9 and J is TRBJ2-3, with TRBD2 matching over 9 bases. J gave up 9 bases and V 7 bases, and 20 bases lay outside the gene matches. The germline V gene encodes CDR1 SEHNR and CDR2 FQNEAQ (reference sequence). The CDR3 runs to 17 residues. CDR3 sequence reads: CASIQSGAGGPIRTQYF. CDR3 nucleotide sequence: TGTGCCAGCATCCAAAGCGGGGCGGGAGGGCCTATAAGAACGCAGTATTTT.

The chain has TRBV7-9 and TRBJ2-7; 7 bases line up with TRBD1. Germline V gene sequence: CDR1 SEHNR, CDR2 FQNEAQ (reference sequence). The CDR3 consists of 15 residues. Trimming cost V 5 bases and J 2 bases; bases outside gene matches: 9. The chain's CDR3 is CASSERQGPTYEQYF. The CDR3 coding sequence is TGTGCCAGCAGCGAAAGACAGGGCCCGACCTACGAGCAGTACTTC.

J is TRBJ2-1 and V is TRBV7-9, with D perhaps being TRBD1 or TRBD2 (5 bases each). Deletions cut 2 bases from V and 5 bases from J, with 10 bases between. This CDR3 spans 14 amino acids. CDR1 and CDR2 (germline): SEHNR, FQNEAQ (reference sequence). The CDR3 sequence: CASSLPQGDNEQFF. The DNA for the CDR3 is TGTGCCAGCAGCTTACCTCAGGGAGACAATGAGCAGTTCTTC.

The V and J genes are TRBV11-2 and TRBJ2-4; no clear D. The J call could be wrong; TRBJ2-7 is a better fit for the DNA end. This CDR3 comprises 13 residues. Germline V gene lookup returns CDR1 SGHAT and CDR2 FQNNGV. The CDR3 DNA reads as TGTGCCAGCAGCTTCCCATCTACCTACGAGCAGTACTTC. It yields the protein CASSFPSTYEQYF.

The table lists this clonotype with a few counts. V is TRBV28 and J is TRBJ1-4; 9 bases align to TRBD1. CDR1 is MDHEN, CDR2 SYDVKM, per germline. This CDR3 contains 15 residues. J was trimmed by 6 bases and V by 3 bases; bases with no gene match: 5. The CDR3 DNA is TGTGCCAGCAGTTTGGGGACAGGGACGGATGAAAAACTGTTTTTT. Translation gives CASSLGTGTDEKLFF.

The table lists this clonotype with a few counts. The rearrangement joins TRBV4-1 to TRBJ2-1; no clear D. Trimming pared 0 bases from V and 4 bases from J, leaving 13 bases between. The CDR3 length is 16 residues. From germline, CDR1 is MGHRA and CDR2 YSYEKL. The CDR3 is CASSQDSVVIYNEQFF. CDR3 nucleotide sequence: TGCGCCAGCAGCCAAGACAGTGTAGTAATTTACAATGAGCAGTTCTTC.

This clonotype was detected once. CDR3 sequence (DNA): TGTGCCAGCAGCTTAGAGGACAGGGTTAGAAAGGAGCCCCAGCATTTT. This codes for CASSLEDRVRKEPQHF. The chain recombines TRBV7-9 with TRBJ1-5, with TRBD1 matching 8 bases. The germline V gene has CDR1 SEHNR and CDR2 FQNEAQ (reference sequence). The CDR3 is 16 amino acids. Trimming removed 1 base from V and 8 bases from J; junction bases left unmatched: 10.

This clonotype was seen more than once but under ten times. The J gene is TRBJ2-7, the V gene TRBV4-1; a possible D gene is TRBD2 (5 bases). With 3 bases removed from V and 3 bases from J, the gap between germline ends came to 18 bases. This CDR3 contains 16 residues. From germline, CDR1 is MGHRA and CDR2 YSYEKL. The CDR3 DNA reads TGCGCCAGCAGCCAGGGCGGGCGAACTTTATACTACGAGCAGTACTTC. It is translated as CASSQGGRTLYYEQYF.